The 8 T cell receptor beta chains listed next were all sequenced from one sample in a study of T-cell memory formation after mild COVID-19. TCRdb re-called the 5' RACE reads with MiXCR, one entry per CDR3 protein. The table lists hundreds of thousands of distinct CDR3 sequences, 20% to 30% of them singletons. Sequences were obtained from PBMCs or a T cell subset sorted from them (not recorded which). The source is an adult woman who had mild COVID-19 (a few samples of this study predate the infection). Cell type and time point are not known.

This chain connects TRBV21-1 to TRBJ1-1; the table's D call of TRBD1 was not tested on the DNA. TRBV21-1 has pseudogene status. The CDR3 covers 16 residues. CDR3 in DNA: TGTGCCAGCAGCAAGCCGAACAGGACCATGAACACTGAAGCTTTCTTT. Translated, it gives CASSKPNRTMNTEAFF.

This clonotype was recorded a few times. The genes are TRBV29-1 and TRBJ1-2; D is unclear. The CDR3 is 13 amino acids. CDR1 is SQVTM and CDR2 is ANQGSEA in the germline V gene. Trimming shortened V by 1 base and J by 4 bases, and 10 bases separated the two germline ends. The CDR3 DNA reads TGCAGCGTTGAAGGGACCGCGGCCTATGGCTACACCTTC. The encoded protein is CSVEGTAAYGYTF.

The J gene is TRBJ2-2, the V gene TRBV18; D might be TRBD2 (5 bases). In germline, CDR1 is KGHSH, CDR2 LQKENI. V gave up 3 bases and J gave up 6 bases, with 20 bases separating them. The CDR3 has 17 amino acids. In DNA, the CDR3 is TGTGCCAGCTCACCGGGAGTCCTGTGGTTTGATGCCGGGGAGCTGTTTTTT. Translated, it gives CASSPGVLWFDAGELFF.

This chain connects TRBV29-1 to TRBJ2-5; 9 nucleotides agree with TRBD2. The CDR3 spans 13 residues. Looked up from germline, CDR1 is SQVTM and CDR2 is ANQGSEA. The V and J ends lost 6 bases and 3 bases, in that order; junction bases with no gene match: 5. DNA for the CDR3: TGCAGCGTGGCCGGACTAGCGAAAGAGACCCAGTACTTC. This translates into CSVAGLAKETQYF.

The count of this clonotype is one. The chain employs TRBV20-1 and TRBJ2-5; TRBD1 agrees at 11 bases. V was pared by 3 bases and J by 7 bases, with 16 bases of the junction left unmatched. There are 17 residues in the CDR3. Germline V CDR1 and CDR2: DFQATT, SNEGSKA (reference sequence). CDR3 region: CSARPGQGGTSYGTQYF. The CDR3 bases are TGCAGTGCTAGGCCGGGACAGGGGGGGACGTCGTACGGGACCCAGTACTTC.

This chain links TRBV6-5 with TRBJ2-2, with 9 positions matching TRBD1. V was pared by 2 bases and J by 4 bases, with 2 bases of the junction left unmatched. CDR3 size: 15 residues. The germline gives CDR1 MNHEY, CDR2 SVGAGI. The CDR3 region has the DNA TGTGCCAGCAGTTACCAGACAGGGGGCACCGGGGAGCTGTTTTTT. Translation gives CASSYQTGGTGELFF.

The J gene is TRBJ2-1, the V gene TRBV11-2, with unresolved D. The germline V and J ends were trimmed by 5 bases and 4 bases, with 18 bases remaining between them. The germline V gene has CDR1 SGHAT and CDR2 FQNNGV. There are 16 residues in the CDR3. As DNA, the CDR3 is TGTGCCAGCAGCCCAAGGAGAGTAGCCCAATACAATGAGCAGTTCTTC. This translates into CASSPRRVAQYNEQFF.

This clonotype was counted only a few times. The gene calls are TRBV7-9 and TRBJ1-5; the D gene is possibly TRBD1 (5 bases). This CDR3 is 17 amino acids long. Germline-derived CDR1 and CDR2 are SEHNR and FQNEAQ (reference sequence). Trimming left V 0 bases short and J 9 bases short, with 21 bases between. As DNA, the CDR3 is TGTGCCAGCAGCTTAGCGCGTTTCGGGACCGAGAGCATGCCCCAGCATTTT. Protein: CASSLARFGTESMPQHF.